The rows below give T cell receptor beta chains drawn from one sample of a study of CXCR3-negative and CXCR3-positive naive CD8 T cells. No DNA is given; TCRdb re-called the 5' RACE reads and lists each CDR3 protein once. This table holds approximately 100,000 distinct CDR3 sequences. Input material: naive CXCR3+ CD8+ T cells from blood. Every receptor here comes from a human donor in good health. Some clones in this sample may be carry-over from other donors' samples. Each CDR3 is given with its conserved first and last residue. Each record gives: J gene, V gene, CDR3 protein.

>TRBJ2-1|TRBV4-2
CASSQEGQGTYNEQFF
>TRBJ1-2|TRBV6-5
CASSYLGGFYGYTF
>TRBJ2-5|TRBV29-1
CSVDVLAGKYQETQYF
>TRBJ1-2|TRBV29-1
CSVVDNYGYTF
>TRBJ1-5|TRBV5-1
CASSLGQLNQPQHF
>TRBJ2-7|TRBV27
CASSLSGQGSYEQYF
>TRBJ1-1|TRBV18
CASSPPMTDTEAFF
>TRBJ2-3|TRBV28
CASLGLAGSTDTQYF
>TRBJ2-7|TRBV12-3/TRBV12-4
CASSPYGPGQGYEQYF
>TRBJ2-1|TRBV14
CASSRPYNEQFF
>TRBJ2-1|TRBV2
CASSSGALSYNEQFF
>TRBJ2-6|TRBV28
CATLHFTGANVLTF
>TRBJ2-5|TRBV4-1
CASSQVEGELQETQYF
>TRBJ2-7|TRBV20-1
CSAREIQTPYEQYF
>TRBJ2-1|TRBV20-1
CSARETGEQFF
>TRBJ2-1|TRBV28
CASSVLAGAGYNEQFF
>TRBJ2-1|TRBV29-1
CSVEFPGRSFYNEQFF
>TRBJ2-7|TRBV7-7
CASSPTVGAEQYF
>TRBJ2-3|TRBV7-3
CASSLTKSRPGDTQYF
>TRBJ2-1|TRBV28
CASSQDRAHEQFF
>TRBJ2-7|TRBV11-2
CASSLSGLAGYNRGATYEQYF
>TRBJ2-5|TRBV28
CASSYEETQYF
>TRBJ2-7|TRBV29-1
CSVEEDQPYEQYF
>TRBJ2-5|TRBV9
CASSVVSGETQYF
>TRBJ1-2|TRBV7-2
CASSLGQGLAYGYTF
>TRBJ2-7|TRBV7-8
CASSPWTDDSAQHSYEQYF
>TRBJ2-1|TRBV3-1
CASTYKVSDYNEQFF
>TRBJ2-2|TRBV7-9
CASSLVAYTGELFF
>TRBJ2-3|TRBV6-2/TRBV6-3
CASSYFRLAGEATDTQYF
>TRBJ1-1|TRBV20-1
CSARDGGRPDTEAFF
>TRBJ1-2|TRBV29-1
CSVAGATYGYTF
>TRBJ2-5|TRBV11-2
CASSLMTRRGETQYF
>TRBJ2-6|TRBV20-1
CSARDPRSGANVLTF
>TRBJ2-7|TRBV19
CAGSISGGVFGGQYF
>TRBJ2-7|TRBV14
CASSHFRTGSHEQYF
>TRBJ2-7|TRBV15
CATSIGQGLYEQYF
>TRBJ2-7|TRBV5-6
CASSPSGPSYEQYF
>TRBJ1-5|TRBV28
CASSLGKKPQHF
>TRBJ2-1|TRBV29-1
CSVGGTGEGEQFF
>TRBJ2-2|TRBV28
CASSLIVLAGGNTGELFF
>TRBJ2-1|TRBV5-1
CASSLVWGTGGEQFF
>TRBJ1-2|TRBV13
CASSLKTLRANYGYTF
>TRBJ2-5|TRBV7-9
CASRQPGYYQETQYF
>TRBJ1-2|TRBV20-1
CSPPGQGPGYTF
>TRBJ2-1|TRBV5-1
CASSWTGRGSSYNEQFF
>TRBJ1-1|TRBV7-9
CASSLVQRGGTEAFF
>TRBJ2-4|TRBV11-3
CASSCTPGQDPLTKNIQYF
>TRBJ2-5|TRBV20-1
CSARHLAGSQETQYF
>TRBJ2-7|TRBV29-1
CSVREGSGYEQYF
>TRBJ2-2|TRBV6-5
CASSYRTDTGELFF
>TRBJ2-3|TRBV19
CASTDRATDTQYF
>TRBJ2-7|TRBV7-9
CASSHRGLYEQYF
>TRBJ2-3|TRBV7-8
CASSFELPAGSSTDTQYF